The table lists the clone carrying this T cell receptor (beta chain) with many counts. A TCRbeta library incorporating unique molecular identifiers was prepared. TCRdb processed the PCR reads anew with MiXCR; each CDR3 protein has one entry. The profile shows 480,000 or so distinct CDR3 sequences, 8% to 11% of them singletons. This record comes from a study of T-cell reconstitution after alpha-beta-depleted transplantation in children. The CDR3 has 13 amino acids. Trimming took 3 bases from V and 4 from J, leaving 10 bases between them. Germline-derived CDR1 and CDR2 are GTSNPN and SVGIG (reference sequence).

The starting material was PBMCs, obtained before TCRalphabeta/CD19-depleted stem cell transplant. The TCR sequence derives from a child younger than 10 with inherited bone marrow failure, due to receive a stem cell transplant. This chain links TRBV30 with TRBJ1-5; TRBD1 might be the D (6 bases). The CDR3 loop is CAWRSRGNQPQHF. CDR3 nucleotides: TGTGCCTGGAGGTCCAGGGGAAATCAGCCCCAGCATTTT. Combining the CDR3 with reference TRBV30 and TRBJ1-5 gives the whole variable domain SQTIHQWPATLVQPVGSPLSLECTVEGTSNPNLYWYRQAAGRGLQLLFYSVGIGQISSEVPQNLSASRPQDRQFILSSKKLLLSDSGFYLCAWRSRGNQPQHFGDGTRLSIL.